This T cell receptor (beta chain) is from a study of shared clonotypes between healthy human individuals. Study-level information: Researchers assigned three CD4 naive, three CD4 memory, two CD8 naive and one CD8 memory plate to each donor.

The CDR3 extends over 14 amino acids. Germline lookup yields CDR1 GTSNPN and CDR2 SVGIG (reference sequence). With V trimmed by 4 bases and J by 7 bases, 11 bases remained unmatched. Comments on this clone: Antigen unknown.

The test was conducted at deep level. TCRdb's copy holds only in-frame clones and misses some; the assay was immunoSEQ multiplex PCR. The profile shows about 980,000 clones, over 75% of them singletons. Study-level results: Sorted-subset sequencing was shown by rarefaction to be incomplete despite large depth.

The receptor was derived from a man between 18 and 35 years old in good health. The chain combines TRBV30 with TRBJ2-7; 9 positions match TRBD1. The sequencing sample was made of memory CD4+ T cells sorted from blood. The subset was: CD45RA-negative fraction. DNA for the CDR3: TGTGCCTGGAATTTCGGGACAGGGCCATATGAGCAGTACTTC. This translates into CAWNFGTGPYEQYF.